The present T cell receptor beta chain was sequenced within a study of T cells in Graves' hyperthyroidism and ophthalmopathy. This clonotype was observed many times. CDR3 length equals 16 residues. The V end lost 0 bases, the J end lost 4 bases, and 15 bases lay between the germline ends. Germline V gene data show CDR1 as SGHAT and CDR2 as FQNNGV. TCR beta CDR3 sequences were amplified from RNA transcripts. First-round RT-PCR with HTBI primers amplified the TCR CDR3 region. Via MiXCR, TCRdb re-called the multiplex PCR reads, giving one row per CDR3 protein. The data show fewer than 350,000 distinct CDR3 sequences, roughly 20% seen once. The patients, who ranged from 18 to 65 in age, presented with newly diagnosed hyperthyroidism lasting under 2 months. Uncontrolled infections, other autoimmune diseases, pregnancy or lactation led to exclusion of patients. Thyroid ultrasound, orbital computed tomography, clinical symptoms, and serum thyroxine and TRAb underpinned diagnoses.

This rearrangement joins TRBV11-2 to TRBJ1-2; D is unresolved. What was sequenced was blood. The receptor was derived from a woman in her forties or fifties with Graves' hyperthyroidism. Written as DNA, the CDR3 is TGTGCCAGCAGCTTAGATCTATCAACAAGCGGCTATGGCTACACCTTC. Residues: CASSLDLSTSGYGYTF.